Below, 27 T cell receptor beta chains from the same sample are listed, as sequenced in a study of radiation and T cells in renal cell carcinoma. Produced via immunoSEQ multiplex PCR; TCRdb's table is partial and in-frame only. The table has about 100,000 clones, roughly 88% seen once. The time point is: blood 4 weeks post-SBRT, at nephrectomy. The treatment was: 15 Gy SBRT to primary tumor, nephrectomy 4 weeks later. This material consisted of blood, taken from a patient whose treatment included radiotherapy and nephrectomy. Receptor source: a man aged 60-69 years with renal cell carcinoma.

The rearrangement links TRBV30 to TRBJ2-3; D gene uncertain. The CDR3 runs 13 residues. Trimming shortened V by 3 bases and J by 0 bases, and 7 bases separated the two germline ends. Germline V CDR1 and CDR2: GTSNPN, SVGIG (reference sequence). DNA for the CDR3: TGTGCCTGGAGCGAACTTAGCACAGATACGCAGTATTTT. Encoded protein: CAWSELSTDTQYF.

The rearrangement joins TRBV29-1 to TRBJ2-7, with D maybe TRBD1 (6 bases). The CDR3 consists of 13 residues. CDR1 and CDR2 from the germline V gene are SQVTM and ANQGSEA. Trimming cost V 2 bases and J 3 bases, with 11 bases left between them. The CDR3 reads CSVESGADYEQYF. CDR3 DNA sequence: TGCAGCGTTGAATCAGGGGCTGACTACGAGCAGTACTTC.

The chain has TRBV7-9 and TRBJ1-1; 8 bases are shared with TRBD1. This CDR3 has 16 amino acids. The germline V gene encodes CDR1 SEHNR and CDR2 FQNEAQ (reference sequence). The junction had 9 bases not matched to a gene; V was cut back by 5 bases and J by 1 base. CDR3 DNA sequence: TGTGCCAGCAGCCGCCCTTCCGGGACAGGGAACACTGAAGCTTTCTTT. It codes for CASSRPSGTGNTEAFF. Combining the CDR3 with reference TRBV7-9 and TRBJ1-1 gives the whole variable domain DTGVSQNPRHKITKRGQNVTFRCDPISEHNRLYWYRQTLGQGPEFLTYFQNEAQLEKSRLLSDRFSAERPKGSFSTLEIQRTEQGDSAMYLCASSRPSGTGNTEAFFGQGTRLTVV.

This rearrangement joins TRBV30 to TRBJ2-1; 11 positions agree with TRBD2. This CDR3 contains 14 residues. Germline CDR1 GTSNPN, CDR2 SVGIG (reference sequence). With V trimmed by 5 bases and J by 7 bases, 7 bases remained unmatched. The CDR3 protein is CAWRPGLAENEQFF. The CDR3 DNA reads TGTGCCTGGCGTCCGGGACTAGCGGAGAATGAGCAGTTCTTC.

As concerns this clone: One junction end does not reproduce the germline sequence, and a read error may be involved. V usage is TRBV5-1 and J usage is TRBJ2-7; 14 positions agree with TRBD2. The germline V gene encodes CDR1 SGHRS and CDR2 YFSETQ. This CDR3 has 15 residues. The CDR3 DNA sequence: TGCGCCAGCAGATTGGGACTAGCGGGAGTGGGAAAGCAGTACTTC. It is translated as CASRLGLAGVGKQYF.

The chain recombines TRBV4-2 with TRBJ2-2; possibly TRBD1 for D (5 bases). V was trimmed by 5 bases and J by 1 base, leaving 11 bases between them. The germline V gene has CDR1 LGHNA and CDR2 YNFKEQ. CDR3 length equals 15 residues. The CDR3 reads CASSSRQRNTGELFF. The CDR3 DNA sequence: TGTGCCAGCAGCTCCCGACAGAGGAACACCGGGGAGCTGTTTTTT.

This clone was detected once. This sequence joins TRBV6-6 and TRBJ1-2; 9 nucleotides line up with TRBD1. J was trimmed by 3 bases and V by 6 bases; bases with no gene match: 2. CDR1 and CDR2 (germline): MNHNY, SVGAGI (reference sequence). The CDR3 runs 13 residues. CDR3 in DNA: TGTGCCAGCAGACAGGGGGCTTACTATGGCTACACCTTC. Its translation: CASRQGAYYGYTF.

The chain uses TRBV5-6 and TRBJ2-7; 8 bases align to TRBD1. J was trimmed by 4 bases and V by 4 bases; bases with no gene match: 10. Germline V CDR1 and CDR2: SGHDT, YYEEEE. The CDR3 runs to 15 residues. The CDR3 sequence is CASSPGTGVRYEQYF. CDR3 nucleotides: TGTGCCAGCAGCCCAGGGACAGGCGTACGGTACGAGCAGTACTTC.

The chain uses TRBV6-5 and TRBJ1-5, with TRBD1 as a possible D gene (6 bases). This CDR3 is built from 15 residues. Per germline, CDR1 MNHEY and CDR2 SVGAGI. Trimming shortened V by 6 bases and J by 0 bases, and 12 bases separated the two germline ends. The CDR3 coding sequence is TGTGCCAGCAGGAGGACAGCAAATAGCAATCAGCCCCAGCATTTT. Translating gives CASRRTANSNQPQHF.

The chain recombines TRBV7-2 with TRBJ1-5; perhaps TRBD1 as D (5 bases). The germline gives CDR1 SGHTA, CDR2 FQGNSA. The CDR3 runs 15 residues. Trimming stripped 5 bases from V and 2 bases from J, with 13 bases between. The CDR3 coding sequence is TGTGCCAGCAGCCGAGCGGGGCTCCGCAATCAGCCCCAGCATTTT. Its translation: CASSRAGLRNQPQHF.

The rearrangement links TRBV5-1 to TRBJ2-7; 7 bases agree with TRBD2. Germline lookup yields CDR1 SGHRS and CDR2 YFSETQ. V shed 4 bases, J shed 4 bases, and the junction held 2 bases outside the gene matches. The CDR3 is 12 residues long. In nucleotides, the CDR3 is TGCGCCAGCAGCCGGGAGGCATACGAGCAGTACTTC. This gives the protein CASSREAYEQYF.

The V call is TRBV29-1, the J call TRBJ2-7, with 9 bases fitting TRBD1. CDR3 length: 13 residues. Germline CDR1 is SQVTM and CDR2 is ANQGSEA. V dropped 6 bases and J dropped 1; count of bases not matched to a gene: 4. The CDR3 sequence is CSVGTGRSYEQYF. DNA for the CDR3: TGCAGCGTCGGGACAGGGCGATCCTACGAGCAGTACTTC.

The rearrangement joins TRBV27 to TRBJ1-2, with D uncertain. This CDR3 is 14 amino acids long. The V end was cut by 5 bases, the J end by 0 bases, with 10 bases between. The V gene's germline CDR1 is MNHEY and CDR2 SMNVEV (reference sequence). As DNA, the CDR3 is TGTGCCAGCAGTCCGAGGGATCCTAACTATGGCTACACCTTC. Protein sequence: CASSPRDPNYGYTF.

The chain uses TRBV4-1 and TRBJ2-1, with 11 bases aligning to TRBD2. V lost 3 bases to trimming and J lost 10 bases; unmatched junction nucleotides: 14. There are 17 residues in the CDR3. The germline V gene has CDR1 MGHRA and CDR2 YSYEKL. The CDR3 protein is CASSQKPGTSGSLEQFF. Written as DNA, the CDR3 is TGCGCCAGCAGCCAGAAACCCGGGACTAGCGGCTCGTTAGAGCAGTTCTTC.

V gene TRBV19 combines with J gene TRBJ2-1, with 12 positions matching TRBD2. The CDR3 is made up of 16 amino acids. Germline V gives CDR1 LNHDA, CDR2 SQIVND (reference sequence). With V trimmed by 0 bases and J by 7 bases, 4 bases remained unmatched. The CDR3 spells CASSIDLAGGGNEQFF. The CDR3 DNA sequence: TGTGCCAGTAGTATAGATCTAGCGGGAGGGGGAAATGAGCAGTTCTTC.

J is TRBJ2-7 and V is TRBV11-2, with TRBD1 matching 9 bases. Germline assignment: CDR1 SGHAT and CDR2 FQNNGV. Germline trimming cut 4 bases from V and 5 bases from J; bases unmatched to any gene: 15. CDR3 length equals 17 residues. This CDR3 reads CASSSRQGVMVLDEQYF. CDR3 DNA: TGTGCCAGCAGCTCCCGACAGGGGGTTATGGTTTTGGACGAGCAGTACTTC.

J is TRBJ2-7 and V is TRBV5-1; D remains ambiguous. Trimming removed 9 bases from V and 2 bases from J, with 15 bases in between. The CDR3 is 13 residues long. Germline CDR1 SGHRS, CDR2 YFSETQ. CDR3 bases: TGCGCCACCCATGAACCAGGTACCTACGAGCAGTACTTC. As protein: CATHEPGTYEQYF.

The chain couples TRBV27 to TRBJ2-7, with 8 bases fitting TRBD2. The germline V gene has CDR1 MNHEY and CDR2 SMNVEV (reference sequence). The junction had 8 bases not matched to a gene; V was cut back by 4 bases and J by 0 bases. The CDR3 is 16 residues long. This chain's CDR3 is CASSSYSGVDSYEQYF. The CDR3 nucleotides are TGTGCCAGCAGTTCCTATAGCGGGGTCGACTCCTACGAGCAGTACTTC.

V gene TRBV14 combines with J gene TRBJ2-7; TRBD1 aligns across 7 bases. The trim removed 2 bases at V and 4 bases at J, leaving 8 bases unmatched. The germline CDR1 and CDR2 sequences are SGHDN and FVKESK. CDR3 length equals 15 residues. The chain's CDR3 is CASSQSTGDQYEQYF. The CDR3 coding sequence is TGTGCCAGCAGCCAAAGCACAGGGGATCAATACGAGCAGTACTTC.

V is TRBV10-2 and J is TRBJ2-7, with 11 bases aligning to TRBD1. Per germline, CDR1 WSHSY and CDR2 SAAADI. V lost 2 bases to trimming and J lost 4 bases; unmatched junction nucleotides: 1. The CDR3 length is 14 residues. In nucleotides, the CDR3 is TGCGCCAGCAGTGAGGGACAGGGGGCTTACGAGCAGTACTTC. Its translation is CASSEGQGAYEQYF.

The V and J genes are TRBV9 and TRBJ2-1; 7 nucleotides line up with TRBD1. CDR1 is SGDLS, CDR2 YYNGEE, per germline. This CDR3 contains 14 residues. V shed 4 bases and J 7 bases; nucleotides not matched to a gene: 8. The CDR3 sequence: CASSFTLQGNEQFF. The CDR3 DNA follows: TGTGCCAGCAGCTTCACCTTACAGGGGAATGAGCAGTTCTTC. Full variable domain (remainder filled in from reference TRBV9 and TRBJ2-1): DSGVTQTPKHLITATGQRVTLRCSPRSGDLSVYWYQQSLDQGLQFLIQYYNGEERAKGNILERFSAQQFPDLHSELNLSSLELGDSALYFCASSFTLQGNEQFFGPGTRLTVL.

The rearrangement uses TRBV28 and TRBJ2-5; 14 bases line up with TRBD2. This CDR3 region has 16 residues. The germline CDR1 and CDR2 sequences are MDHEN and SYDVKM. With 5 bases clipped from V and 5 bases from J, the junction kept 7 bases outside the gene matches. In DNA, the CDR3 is TGTGCCAGCAGTGCGACTAGCGGGAGGGACTATGAGACCCAGTACTTC. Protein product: CASSATSGRDYETQYF.

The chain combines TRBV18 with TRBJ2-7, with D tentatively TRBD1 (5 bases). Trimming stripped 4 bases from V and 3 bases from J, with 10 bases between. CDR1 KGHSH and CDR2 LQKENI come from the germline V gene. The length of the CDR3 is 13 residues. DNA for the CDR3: TGTGCCAGCTCACTGGACACTTTCTACGAGCAGTACTTC. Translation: CASSLDTFYEQYF.

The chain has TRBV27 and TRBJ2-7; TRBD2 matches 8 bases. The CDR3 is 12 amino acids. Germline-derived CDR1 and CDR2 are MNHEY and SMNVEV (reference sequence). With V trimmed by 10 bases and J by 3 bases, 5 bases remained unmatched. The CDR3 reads CATSTSVYEQYF. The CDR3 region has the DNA TGTGCCACCTCGACTAGCGTCTACGAGCAGTACTTC.

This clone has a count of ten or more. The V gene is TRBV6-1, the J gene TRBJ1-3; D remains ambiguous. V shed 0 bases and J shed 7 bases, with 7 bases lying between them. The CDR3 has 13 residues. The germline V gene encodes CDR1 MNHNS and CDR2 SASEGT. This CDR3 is CASSEAGPNTIYF. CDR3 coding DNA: TGTGCCAGCAGTGAAGCCGGCCCGAACACCATATATTTT.

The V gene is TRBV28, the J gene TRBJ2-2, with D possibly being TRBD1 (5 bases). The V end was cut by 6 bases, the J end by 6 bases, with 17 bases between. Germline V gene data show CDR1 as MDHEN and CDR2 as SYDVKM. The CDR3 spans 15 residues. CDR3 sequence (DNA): TGTGCCAGCAGATCTTCGGCAGGGTTGCCCGGGGAGCTGTTTTTT. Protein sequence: CASRSSAGLPGELFF.

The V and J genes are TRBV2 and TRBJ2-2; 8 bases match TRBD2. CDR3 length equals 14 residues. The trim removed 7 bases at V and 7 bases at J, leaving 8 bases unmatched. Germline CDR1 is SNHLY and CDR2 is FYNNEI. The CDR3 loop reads CASKGLVGVGELFF. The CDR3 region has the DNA TGTGCCAGCAAGGGACTAGTAGGAGTCGGGGAGCTGTTTTTT.